The 31 T cell receptor beta chains listed next were all sequenced from one sample in a study of shared clonotypes between healthy human individuals. Repertoires were generated with immunoSEQ multiplex PCR, while TCRdb's copy carries only in-frame clones and drops some. This table has roughly 1,500,000 clones, 95% to 99% appearing once. The sample comprised naive CD4+ T cells sorted from blood. This sample's subset: CD45RA+ positively selected. The receptors were gathered from a man aged 25-45 years in good health.

The chain combines TRBV14 with TRBJ2-1, with 7 bases that match TRBD2. CDR1 is SGHDN, CDR2 FVKESK, per germline. This CDR3 is 14 amino acids long. Unmatched junction bases numbered 11, after V lost 11 bases and J lost 4 bases. CDR3 amino acids: CASGAGFKYNEQFF. Here the CDR3 DNA reads TGTGCCTCGGGAGCGGGGTTTAAATACAATGAGCAGTTCTTC.

This chain joins TRBV6-5 and TRBJ2-1, with 8 nucleotides matching TRBD1. The V and J ends lost 6 bases and 1 base, in that order; junction bases with no gene match: 2. CDR1 and CDR2 (germline): MNHEY, SVGAGI. The CDR3 runs to 14 residues. CDR3 sequence: CASRRTGSYNEQFF. CDR3 nucleotides: TGTGCCAGCAGAAGGACAGGGTCCTACAATGAGCAGTTCTTC.

The genes are TRBV7-8 and TRBJ1-4; TRBD1 matches 7 bases. This CDR3 is built from 15 residues. From germline, CDR1 is SGHVS and CDR2 FQNEAQ. Trimming cost V 5 bases and J 4 bases; bases outside gene matches: 7. The DNA of the CDR3 is TGTGCCAGCAGCGGCCGGGACAGAAGTAATGAAAAACTGTTTTTT. It yields the protein CASSGRDRSNEKLFF. Based on the CDR3 plus reference TRBV7-8 and TRBJ1-4, the full variable domain is GAGVSQSPRYKVAKRGQDVALRCDPISGHVSLFWYQQALGQGPEFLTYFQNEAQLDKSGLPSDRFFAERPEGSVSTLKIQRTQQEDSAVYLCASSGRDRSNEKLFFGSGTQLSVL.

This chain uses TRBV28 with TRBJ2-2; D perhaps matches TRBD1 (6 bases). CDR1 MDHEN and CDR2 SYDVKM come from the germline V gene. The CDR3 consists of 14 residues. Trimming took off 6 bases at V and 3 bases at J, with 11 bases between the two ends. CDR3 protein: CASSSTGYTGELFF. In DNA form, the CDR3 reads TGTGCCAGCAGCTCGACAGGATACACCGGGGAGCTGTTTTTT.

This chain links TRBV7-6 with TRBJ2-3; D is tentatively TRBD1 or TRBD2 (5 bases each). The V end lost 0 bases, the J end lost 2 bases, and 9 bases lay between the germline ends. The germline gives CDR1 SGHVS, CDR2 FNYEAQ. CDR3 size: 15 residues. The CDR3 coding sequence is TGTGCCAGCAGCTTAGCGGACGGGGCCACAGATACGCAGTATTTT. Translating it yields CASSLADGATDTQYF. The full variable domain, its missing parts supplied by reference TRBV7-6 and TRBJ2-3, is GAGVSQSPRYKVTKRGQDVALRCDPISGHVSLYWYRQALGQGPEFLTYFNYEAQQDKSGLPNDRFSAERPEGSISTLTIQRTEQRDSAMYRCASSLADGATDTQYFGPGTRLTVL.

The rearrangement joins TRBV5-4 to TRBJ2-7, with TRBD1 matching 9 bases. Germline CDR1 SGHNT, CDR2 YYREEE (reference sequence). The CDR3 runs to 15 residues. Trimming at V came to 1 base and at J to 2 bases, leaving 4 bases not matched to a gene. This CDR3 reads CASSLTGQGTYEQYF. The CDR3 DNA reads TGTGCCAGCAGCTTGACGGGACAGGGAACCTACGAGCAGTACTTC.

The gene calls are TRBV12-2 and TRBJ1-5; TRBD1, the D gene given by the table, was not confirmed from the DNA. TRBV12-2 is labeled a pseudogene. CDR3 length: 15 residues. The CDR3 nucleotides are TGTGCAAGTCGTTTATCGACAGGGGGTAATCAGCCCCAGCATTTT. Translated, it gives CASRLSTGGNQPQHF.

This chain links TRBV9 with TRBJ2-6, with 10 bases matching TRBD1. V lost 5 bases and J lost 3; bases outside the gene matches: 8. Germline CDR1 reads SGDLS; CDR2 reads YYNGEE. CDR3 length: 17 residues. The CDR3 loop reads CASSPGQGRFGANVLTF. CDR3 nucleotide sequence: TGTGCCAGCAGTCCGGGACAGGGGCGCTTTGGGGCCAACGTCCTGACTTTC. Filled out from reference TRBV9 and TRBJ2-6, the complete variable domain reads DSGVTQTPKHLITATGQRVTLRCSPRSGDLSVYWYQQSLDQGLQFLIQYYNGEERAKGNILERFSAQQFPDLHSELNLSSLELGDSALYFCASSPGQGRFGANVLTFGAGSRLTVL.

In its sample, this clone was seen once. V is TRBV11-1 and J is TRBJ2-5; TRBD1 matches at 7 bases. The length of the CDR3 is 13 residues. J was trimmed by 5 bases and V by 7 bases; bases with no gene match: 7. Germline CDR1 SGHAT, CDR2 FQDESV (reference sequence). For the CDR3, the DNA is TGTGCCAGCAAAACAGGGGTTGGGGAGACCCAGTACTTC. Encoded protein: CASKTGVGETQYF.

V usage is TRBV28 and J usage is TRBJ2-7, with TRBD2 matching over 8 bases. This CDR3 has 15 amino acids. J gave up 1 base and V 7 bases, and 9 bases lay outside the gene matches. CDR1 and CDR2 (germline): MDHEN, SYDVKM. CDR3 region: CASMERETWSYEQYF. The CDR3 DNA reads TGTGCCAGCATGGAGCGGGAGACGTGGTCCTACGAGCAGTACTTC.

The rearrangement uses TRBV7-9 and TRBJ2-7, with D possibly matching TRBD2 (6 bases). Between the trimmed V and J ends, which lost 0 bases and 3 bases, there was a span of 12 bases. CDR1 is SEHNR and CDR2 is FQNEAQ in the germline V gene (reference sequence). The CDR3 loop spans 15 amino acids. CDR3: CASSLARTNSYEQYF. The CDR3 nucleotides read TGTGCCAGCAGCTTAGCCCGGACTAACAGCTACGAGCAGTACTTC.

The chain couples TRBV19 to TRBJ1-5; D is undetermined. Trimming removed 5 bases at V and 2 bases at J, with 10 bases between. Germline V lookup: CDR1 LNHDA, CDR2 SQIVND (reference sequence). The CDR3 covers 14 residues. The CDR3 region is CASSGNKGNQPQHF. CDR3 coding DNA: TGTGCCAGTAGTGGCAATAAGGGCAATCAGCCCCAGCATTTT.

The chain recombines TRBV4-3 with TRBJ1-2; the match to TRBD1 covers 9 bases. V shed 2 bases and J 6 bases; nucleotides not matched to a gene: 7. CDR3 length equals 15 residues. Germline V lookup: CDR1 LGHNA, CDR2 YSLEER. Here the CDR3 reads CASSQPGQGTHGYTF. CDR3 bases: TGCGCCAGCAGCCAACCGGGACAGGGCACCCATGGCTACACCTTC.

As for this clone: Since a much larger clone is just one base distant, this may be a read error. Within the sample, other DNA sequences also encode this same CDR3. In DNA, the CDR3 is TGTGCCAGCAGTGTAGGAGAGACCCAGTACTTC. This encodes CASSVGETQYF. The chain couples TRBV25-1 to TRBJ2-5; no definite D call. CDR1 and CDR2 (germline): MGHDK, SYGVNS. V lost 4 bases and J lost 4, with 4 bases in between. The CDR3 runs 11 residues. Full variable domain (rest looked up from reference TRBV25-1 and TRBJ2-5): EADIYQTPRYLVIGTGKKITLECSQTMGHDKMYWYQQDPGMELHLIHYSYGVNSTEKGDLSSESTVSRIRTEHFPLTLESARPSHTSQYLCASSVGETQYFGPGTRLLVL.

This rearrangement joins TRBV5-6 to TRBJ1-4, with D possibly TRBD1 on 5 matching bases. The V gene's germline CDR1 is SGHDT and CDR2 YYEEEE. V gave up 4 bases and J gave up 8 bases, with 21 bases separating them. CDR3 length: 16 residues. The CDR3 DNA reads TGTGCCAGCAGCCAGTTCCTTACAGGCCAGCAGGAAAAACTGTTTTTT. This gives the protein CASSQFLTGQQEKLFF.

The chain uses TRBV19 and TRBJ2-7; perhaps TRBD1 as D (5 bases). V shed 5 bases and J shed 6 bases, with 17 bases lying between them. The CDR3 has 14 amino acids. Germline CDR1 and CDR2: LNHDA and SQIVND (reference sequence). CDR3 region: CASSQPRTPSEQYF. In DNA form, the CDR3 reads TGTGCCAGTAGTCAACCCCGGACACCATCCGAGCAGTACTTC.

The V and J genes are TRBV5-1 and TRBJ2-3, with D perhaps TRBD1 (5 bases). V was cut by 2 bases and J by 2 bases, with 9 bases left in between. The CDR3 spans 14 residues. CDR1 and CDR2 from the germline V gene are SGHRS and YFSETQ. For the CDR3, the DNA is TGCGCCAGCAGCTTCCAGGGATTCACAGATACGCAGTATTTT. Residues: CASSFQGFTDTQYF. The complete variable domain, with remaining parts taken from reference TRBV5-1 and TRBJ2-3, reads KAGVTQTPRYLIKTRGQQVTLSCSPISGHRSVSWYQQTPGQGLQFLFEYFSETQRNKGNFPGRFSGRQFSNSRSEMNVSTLELGDSALYLCASSFQGFTDTQYFGPGTRLTVL.

The chain joins TRBV10-1 to TRBJ2-3, with D perhaps matching TRBD2 (6 bases). CDR1 and CDR2 from the germline V gene are WNHNN and SYGVQD (reference sequence). The CDR3 covers 14 residues. V was shortened by 1 base and J by 4 bases, with 9 bases between the two germline ends. The CDR3 spells CASSEYRLADTQYF. The CDR3 coding sequence is TGCGCCAGCAGTGAGTATCGACTAGCAGATACGCAGTATTTT.

Remarks on this clone: Other DNA sequences from this sample encode an identical CDR3 as well. The rearrangement uses TRBV6-1 and TRBJ1-1, with unresolved D. Trimming stripped 5 bases from V and 2 bases from J, with 9 bases between. The germline V gene encodes CDR1 MNHNS and CDR2 SASEGT. The CDR3 contains 13 residues. Here the CDR3 reads CASSLRLNTEAFF. CDR3 sequence (DNA): TGTGCCAGCAGTCTGCGACTTAACACTGAAGCTTTCTTT.

This rearrangement joins TRBV7-8 to TRBJ1-1; 7 bases map to TRBD1. J lost 0 bases, V lost 5 bases, and 6 bases had no gene match. Germline-derived CDR1 and CDR2 are SGHVS and FQNEAQ. There are 15 residues in the CDR3. The CDR3 region has the DNA TGTGCCAGCAGCGTTAGGGGACAGATGAACACTGAAGCTTTCTTT. Translated: CASSVRGQMNTEAFF.

As for this clone: In the same sample, other DNA sequences code for this CDR3. The gene calls are TRBV28 and TRBJ2-7, with D possibly being TRBD2 (7 bases). The CDR3 sequence is 14 residues long. Between the trimmed V and J ends, which lost 6 bases and 2 bases, there was a span of 14 bases. The germline V gene encodes CDR1 MDHEN and CDR2 SYDVKM. The CDR3 reads CASSLGGPPYEQYF. The CDR3 DNA sequence: TGTGCCAGCAGCCTGGGGGGGCCCCCCTACGAGCAGTACTTC.

Of note for this clone: The same CDR3 also results from other DNA sequences found in this sample. This chain connects TRBV18 to TRBJ2-1, with D unclear. Trimming took off 0 bases at V and 4 bases at J, with 7 bases between the two ends. The germline V gene has CDR1 KGHSH and CDR2 LQKENI. This CDR3 has 14 residues. The CDR3 DNA reads as TGTGCCAGCTCACCACCCCCTACTTACAATGAGCAGTTCTTC. Translated: CASSPPPTYNEQFF.

This rearrangement joins TRBV30 to TRBJ2-7, with no clear D. The V gene lost 1 base and the J gene lost 3 bases, with 10 bases spanning the gap. Germline V CDR1 and CDR2: GTSNPN, SVGIG (reference sequence). This CDR3 spans 13 amino acids. The DNA of the CDR3 is TGTGCCTGGAGTGGTCTGCGGATCTACGAGCAGTACTTC. The encoded protein is CAWSGLRIYEQYF.

The chain combines TRBV7-9 with TRBJ2-1; 11 nucleotides match TRBD2. The V gene's germline CDR1 is SEHNR and CDR2 FQNEAQ (reference sequence). J gave up 7 bases and V 5 bases, and 7 bases lay outside the gene matches. The CDR3 consists of 15 residues. In DNA, the CDR3 is TGTGCCAGCAGCGACACTAGCGGGAGAGAAAATGAGCAGTTCTTC. It is translated as CASSDTSGRENEQFF. Full variable domain (missing parts from reference TRBV7-9 and TRBJ2-1): DTGVSQNPRHKITKRGQNVTFRCDPISEHNRLYWYRQTLGQGPEFLTYFQNEAQLEKSRLLSDRFSAERPKGSFSTLEIQRTEQGDSAMYLCASSDTSGRENEQFFGPGTRLTVL.

The chain carries TRBV2 and TRBJ2-7; 9 bases align to TRBD1. The V and J ends lost 5 bases and 2 bases, in that order; junction bases with no gene match: 4. Per the germline V gene, CDR1 is SNHLY and CDR2 is FYNNEI. This CDR3 is 14 amino acids long. In DNA form, the CDR3 reads TGTGCCAGCAGTAAGGACAGGGGCCCCTACGAGCAGTACTTC. Translating gives CASSKDRGPYEQYF.

CDR3 residues: CASGTGTGNNEQFF. As DNA, the CDR3 is TGTGCTAGTGGCACCGGGACAGGCAACAATGAGCAGTTCTTC. The chain recombines TRBV12-5 with TRBJ2-1, with 8 bases identical to TRBD1. The CDR3 has 14 amino acids. The V segment lost 6 bases and the J segment 5 bases; nucleotides outside the gene matches: 6. The germline gives CDR1 LGHNT, CDR2 FRNRAP.

V and J are TRBV19 and TRBJ2-1, with D uncertain. Trimming took off 8 bases at V and 7 bases at J, with 18 bases between the two ends. In germline, CDR1 is LNHDA, CDR2 SQIVND (reference sequence). This CDR3 is 14 amino acids long. CDR3 DNA sequence: TGTGCCAGTGCCCCCCTGATCTTGGGGAATGAGCAGTTCTTC. Amino acid sequence: CASAPLILGNEQFF.

This chain links TRBV5-1 with TRBJ2-4; D possibly uses TRBD1 or TRBD2 (5 bases each). From germline, CDR1 is SGHRS and CDR2 YFSETQ. This CDR3 is built from 19 residues. V lost 0 bases, J lost 5 bases, and 24 bases lay in between. The CDR3 region has the DNA TGCGCCAGCAGCTTGGGAGGGCGAGGTCTTCGGGGCCGGGAAAACATTCAGTACTTC. Amino acid sequence: CASSLGGRGLRGRENIQYF. Filled out from reference TRBV5-1 and TRBJ2-4, the complete variable domain reads KAGVTQTPRYLIKTRGQQVTLSCSPISGHRSVSWYQQTPGQGLQFLFEYFSETQRNKGNFPGRFSGRQFSNSRSEMNVSTLELGDSALYLCASSLGGRGLRGRENIQYFGAGTRLSVL.

This chain joins TRBV5-4 and TRBJ2-5; D might be TRBD1 (7 bases). With 4 bases removed from V and 5 bases from J, the gap between germline ends came to 24 bases. There are 17 residues in the CDR3. Germline V gene sequence: CDR1 SGHNT, CDR2 YYREEE (reference sequence). The CDR3 DNA is TGTGCCAGCAGCACCTACCCGGTGGCAGGGGGACTCGAGACCCAGTACTTC. It encodes CASSTYPVAGGLETQYF.

Notes on this clone: Distinct nucleotide sequences in the sample also encode this CDR3. The V gene is TRBV2, the J gene TRBJ2-5; D is unresolved. Germline CDR1 SNHLY, CDR2 FYNNEI. Trimming pared 7 bases from V and 0 bases from J, leaving 6 bases between. The CDR3 covers 12 residues. CDR3: CASTRYQETQYF. CDR3 nucleotides: TGTGCCAGCACCAGGTACCAAGAGACCCAGTACTTC.

The table lists this clone with a count of one. V is TRBV19 and J is TRBJ2-1; 7 positions agree with TRBD2. CDR1 LNHDA and CDR2 SQIVND come from the germline V gene (reference sequence). The CDR3 length is 14 residues. The V and J ends lost 7 bases and 5 bases, in that order; junction bases with no gene match: 8. The CDR3 coding sequence is TGTGCCAGTATTAGCGGGCCTATAAACAATGAGCAGTTCTTC. Amino acids: CASISGPINNEQFF.